This TCR beta chain was identified in a study of glioma-infiltrating T cells. As to this clonotype: Its antigen is unidentified.

CDR1 and CDR2 from the germline V gene are MGHRA and YSYEKL. The CDR3 has 19 residues. V dropped 1 base and J dropped 4 bases, with 23 bases sitting between them. Study-wide results and caveats: Non-neoplastic patients had below-expected tissue-blood divergence, while all gliomas exceeded expectation.

Amplification of TCR alpha and beta CDR3 regions from RNA used iRepertoire nested multiplex PCR. Tissue mRNA or PBMC total RNA, 100-400 ng, went into one-step reverse transcription and amplification. TCRdb used MiXCR to reprocess the multiplex PCR reads, holding one entry per CDR3 protein. The data show roughly 200,000 distinct CDR3 sequences, with around 42% seen just once and around 5.2% held by the top ten. The TCR sequence derives from a human donor with low-grade glioma or glioblastoma, undergoing nonglioma brain surgery, or in good health (not recorded which). This chain links TRBV4-1 with TRBJ2-1; D possibly corresponds to TRBD2 (6 bases). Sequencing was done on a sample of glioma tissue, nonneoplastic brain tissue, or PBMCs (not recorded which). The CDR3 DNA sequence: TGCGCCAGCAGCCAAGTCAGTCCCCCTGGGGGGAGCAGGTACAATGAGCAGTTCTTC. Encoded protein: CASSQVSPPGGSRYNEQFF.